These 29 T cell receptor beta chains were sequenced from one sample in a study of regulatory T cells in long-lasting Graves disease. According to the study, TCR beta libraries were built with iRepertoire HTBI primers and CDR3-region Arm-PCR. One entry per CDR3 protein results from TCRdb running MiXCR on the multiplex PCR reads. This sample has more than 300,000 distinct CDR3 sequences, with around 15% found just once. Time point specified: newly diagnosed GD, antithyroid drugs for less than 3 months. PBMC RNA served as the TCR library source. Another study also made use of these data, one on T cells in Graves' hyperthyroidism and ophthalmopathy.

The sample here was peripheral blood mononuclear cells (PBMCs), taken at new diagnosis, from a patient treated with antithyroid drugs. These receptors were taken from a woman in her late teens or twenties with Graves disease.

About this clonotype itself: At one of its ends the junction is not consistent with the germline gene, which may arise from a read error. The V and J genes are TRBV30 and TRBJ2-4; tentative D call: TRBD1 (5 bases). Germline lookup yields CDR1 GTSNPN and CDR2 SVGIG (reference sequence). CDR3 length equals 15 residues. The CDR3, as DNA: TGTACCTGGAGTTGGGGCACTGGGGTGAAAAACATTCAGTACTTC. Translated: CTWSWGTGVKNIQYF.

This clonotype has at least ten counts. This chain connects TRBV30 to TRBJ2-7; tentatively, D is TRBD1 (6 bases). Trimming removed 5 bases at V and 1 base at J, with 12 bases between. The CDR3 is 13 amino acids. Germline loops: CDR1 GTSNPN, CDR2 SVGIG (reference sequence). The CDR3 coding sequence is TGTGCCTGGGCGACGGGACAATCCTACGAGCAGTACTTC. This gives the protein CAWATGQSYEQYF.

This clonotype occurred many times. The chain carries TRBV11-1 and TRBJ2-3; the D is unclear. The CDR3 length is 14 residues. Germline V gives CDR1 SGHAT, CDR2 FQDESV (reference sequence). V lost 4 bases to trimming and J lost 4 bases, with 12 bases between them. The CDR3, as DNA: TGTGCCAGCAGCTACAACGTCCGGTCAGATACGCAGTATTTT. As protein: CASSYNVRSDTQYF.

The DNA of the CDR3 is TGTGCCAGTAGTATAGGCAGGGGTGGCACAGATACGCAGTATTTT. Amino acids: CASSIGRGGTDTQYF. The genes are TRBV19 and TRBJ2-3; perhaps TRBD1 as D (6 bases). The V end lost 1 base, the J end lost 1 base, and 9 bases lay between the germline ends. CDR1 LNHDA and CDR2 SQIVND come from the germline V gene (reference sequence). The CDR3 extends over 15 amino acids.

This clonotype was counted ten times or more. This sequence joins TRBV7-3 and TRBJ2-1; no clear D. V was pared by 0 bases and J by 14 bases, with 14 bases between. The CDR3 covers 13 residues. The germline CDR1 and CDR2 sequences are SGHTA and FQGTGA. The CDR3 spells CASSLTSESAKFF. The CDR3 coding sequence is TGTGCCAGCAGCTTAACCTCTGAGAGCGCGAAGTTCTTC.

This clonotype was seen only a few times. The chain couples TRBV19 to TRBJ1-1; maybe TRBD1 (6 bases). V lost 2 bases to trimming and J lost 1 base, with 14 bases between them. This CDR3 region has 16 residues. Germline V gene data show CDR1 as LNHDA and CDR2 as SQIVND (reference sequence). In DNA, the CDR3 is TGTGCCAGTAGTATAACGGGCAGGGGAAGGAACACTGAAGCTTTCTTT. Protein product: CASSITGRGRNTEAFF.

This clonotype was seen many times. The J gene is TRBJ1-2, the V gene TRBV7-9; no clear D gene. The germline V and J ends were trimmed by 1 base and 3 bases, with 12 bases remaining between them. Per germline, CDR1 SEHNR and CDR2 FQNEAQ (reference sequence). CDR3 size: 15 residues. CDR3 sequence (DNA): TGTGCCAGCAGCTTAGTATCAGTCGTGGACTATGGCTACACCTTC. It yields the protein CASSLVSVVDYGYTF. Full variable domain (remainder filled in from reference TRBV7-9 and TRBJ1-2): DTGVSQNPRHKITKRGQNVTFRCDPISEHNRLYWYRQTLGQGPEFLTYFQNEAQLEKSRLLSDRFSAERPKGSFSTLEIQRTEQGDSAMYLCASSLVSVVDYGYTFGSGTRLTVV.

The chain links TRBV9 to TRBJ2-5, with unresolved D. Trimming removed 3 bases at V and 1 base at J, with 7 bases between. Germline V gene sequence: CDR1 SGDLS, CDR2 YYNGEE. The CDR3 loop spans 13 amino acids. The CDR3: CASSGHIQETQYF. CDR3 nucleotide sequence: TGTGCCAGCAGCGGACATATCCAAGAGACCCAGTACTTC.

The chain carries TRBV2 and TRBJ2-7; TRBD2 aligns across 15 bases. Germline trimming cut 6 bases from V and 1 base from J; bases unmatched to any gene: 10. The CDR3 sequence is 18 residues long. The germline V gene encodes CDR1 SNHLY and CDR2 FYNNEI. In DNA form, the CDR3 reads TGTGCCAGCAGCCCTGGACTAGCGGGAGGGCCGTGGTCCTACGAGCAGTACTTC. This translates into CASSPGLAGGPWSYEQYF. Complete variable domain (other parts from reference TRBV2 and TRBJ2-7): EPEVTQTPSHQVTQMGQEVILRCVPISNHLYFYWYRQILGQKVEFLVSFYNNEISEKSEIFDDQFSVERPDGSNFTLKIRSTKLEDSAMYFCASSPGLAGGPWSYEQYFGPGTRLTVT.

The chain links TRBV7-2 to TRBJ2-5, with D perhaps TRBD2 (5 bases). CDR1 is SGHTA, CDR2 FQGNSA, per germline. The CDR3 is 15 amino acids. Trimming removed 0 bases at V and 7 bases at J, with 15 bases between. This CDR3 is CASSLASVARGTQYF. In DNA form, the CDR3 reads TGTGCCAGCAGCTTAGCCTCAGTGGCTCGGGGGACCCAGTACTTC.

Ten or more counts support this clonotype. V usage is TRBV6-1 and J usage is TRBJ2-5; 10 bases align to TRBD2. Germline V lookup: CDR1 MNHNS, CDR2 SASEGT. V shed 7 bases and J 3 bases; nucleotides not matched to a gene: 8. The CDR3 extends over 15 amino acids. As DNA, the CDR3 is TGTGCCAGCATGAGGCCTAGCGGGGGAAAAGAGACCCAGTACTTC. Translation gives CASMRPSGGKETQYF.

This clonotype has ten or more counts. In nucleotides, the CDR3 is TGCAGCGTTGAAGCCGACAGCACAGATACGCAGTATTTT. Encoded protein: CSVEADSTDTQYF. This chain links TRBV29-1 with TRBJ2-3, with D unresolved. The CDR3 contains 13 residues. Germline CDR1 reads SQVTM; CDR2 reads ANQGSEA. V lost 1 base, J lost 0 bases, and 5 bases lay in between.

This clonotype was counted many times. This sequence joins TRBV3-1 and TRBJ2-5; D is perhaps TRBD2 (6 bases). The CDR3 totals 14 residues. Trimming took 0 bases from V and 5 from J, leaving 10 bases between them. The germline gives CDR1 LGHDT, CDR2 YNNKEL (reference sequence). The CDR3 region is CASSQDPGRETQYF. The CDR3 bases are TGTGCCAGCAGCCAAGATCCAGGGAGGGAGACCCAGTACTTC.

As concerns this clonotype: This sequence may be a read error, since a much larger clone differs from it by one base. No conserved phenylalanine or tryptophan ends this CDR3, so it is likely a read error. This chain joins TRBV2 and TRBJ2-1, with TRBD2 matching over 14 bases. After removal of 7 bases from V and 6 bases from J, the junction contained 5 bases not matched to a gene. The CDR3 has 15 residues. The V gene's germline CDR1 is SNHLY and CDR2 FYNNEI. DNA of the CDR3: TGTGCCAGCACGCTGACTAGCGGGAGGGCCAATGAGCAGTTCTCC. It encodes CASTLTSGRANEQFS.

At least ten counts were recorded for this clonotype. The V and J genes are TRBV28 and TRBJ2-6, with no clear D. Per the germline V gene, CDR1 is MDHEN and CDR2 is SYDVKM. V shed 3 bases and J shed 4 bases, with 4 bases lying between them. The CDR3 consists of 13 residues. CDR3 bases: TGTGCCAGCAGTTTCGCCGGGGCCAACGTCCTGACTTTC. Translating it yields CASSFAGANVLTF.

This clonotype showed up many times. The V call is TRBV11-2, the J call TRBJ2-5, with D possibly TRBD2 on 5 matching bases. This CDR3 has 13 residues. CDR1 SGHAT and CDR2 FQNNGV come from the germline V gene. The V end lost 8 bases, the J end lost 0 bases, and 10 bases lay between the germline ends. CDR3 protein: CASSRGYQETQYF. The CDR3 bases are TGTGCCAGCTCCCGGGGTTACCAAGAGACCCAGTACTTC.

The J gene is TRBJ1-6, the V gene TRBV5-1; 7 nucleotides align to TRBD1. Germline trimming cut 1 base from V and 6 bases from J; bases unmatched to any gene: 7. Germline-derived CDR1 and CDR2 are SGHRS and YFSETQ. This CDR3 region has 16 residues. In DNA, the CDR3 is TGCGCCAGCAGCTTGACAACGGGACAGATTAATTCACCCCTCCACTTT. Its protein is CASSLTTGQINSPLHF.

This clonotype has a count of ten or more. The V gene is TRBV7-9, the J gene TRBJ2-3; 8 nucleotides agree with TRBD2. Unmatched junction bases numbered 4, after V lost 0 bases and J lost 2 bases. Germline V lookup: CDR1 SEHNR, CDR2 FQNEAQ (reference sequence). This CDR3 is 16 amino acids long. The CDR3 DNA is TGTGCCAGCAGCTTAGCGGCTAGCGGGTTCACAGATACGCAGTATTTT. Protein product: CASSLAASGFTDTQYF.

At least ten counts were recorded for this clonotype. This chain joins TRBV28 and TRBJ1-5; D unresolved. The V gene's germline CDR1 is MDHEN and CDR2 SYDVKM. Deletions cut 8 bases from V and 5 bases from J, with 16 bases between. The CDR3 spans 14 residues. The CDR3 spells CASRSGQRYQPQHF. The DNA of the CDR3 is TGTGCCAGCCGAAGTGGGCAGCGTTATCAGCCCCAGCATTTT.

This clonotype was found many times. The chain combines TRBV6-2 or TRBV6-3 with TRBJ2-7; 12 positions match TRBD2. Germline lookup yields CDR1 MNHEY and CDR2 SVGEGT. Germline trimming cut 0 bases from V and 2 bases from J; bases unmatched to any gene: 5. The length of the CDR3 is 17 residues. CDR3 residues: CASSYSLWTSGTYEQYF. In DNA form, the CDR3 reads TGTGCCAGCAGTTACTCCCTCTGGACTAGCGGGACCTACGAGCAGTACTTC.

The chain has TRBV6-1 and TRBJ2-5; possibly TRBD2 for D (5 bases). Trimming shortened V by 8 bases and J by 5 bases, and 15 bases separated the two germline ends. The germline V gene encodes CDR1 MNHNS and CDR2 SASEGT. The CDR3 is 13 residues long. As DNA, the CDR3 is TGTGCCAGCCGTGCGCGGCTAGCCGAGACCCAGTACTTC. Protein: CASRARLAETQYF.

This clonotype was picked up many times. This chain connects TRBV11-3 to TRBJ2-1; possibly TRBD2 for D (5 bases). Germline V lookup: CDR1 SGHNT, CDR2 YENEEA. CDR3 length: 12 residues. Trimming took off 5 bases at V and 9 bases at J, with 11 bases between the two ends. The CDR3 spells CASSPGLGEQFF. The CDR3 DNA reads TGTGCCAGCAGCCCGGGGTTGGGTGAGCAGTTCTTC.

This clonotype was detected ten times or more. This chain connects TRBV20-1 to TRBJ2-5, with D unclear. CDR3 length: 13 amino acids. Germline-derived CDR1 and CDR2 are DFQATT and SNEGSKA (reference sequence). Deletions cut 0 bases from V and 2 bases from J, with 7 bases between. The CDR3 region has the DNA TGCAGTGCTAGAGATCCACAGCAAGAGACCCAGTACTTC. This gives the protein CSARDPQQETQYF.

This clonotype was picked up a small number of times. The chain links TRBV27 to TRBJ2-2; D gene uncertain. The V gene lost 1 base and the J gene lost 6 bases, with 3 bases spanning the gap. The CDR3 totals 12 residues. Germline V gene lookup returns CDR1 MNHEY and CDR2 SMNVEV (reference sequence). The CDR3 region is CASSLFPGELFF. CDR3 sequence (DNA): TGTGCCAGCAGTTTATTTCCCGGGGAGCTGTTTTTT.

This clonotype was seen more than once but under ten times. The chain is built from TRBV14 and TRBJ2-7; the match to TRBD2 covers 9 bases. This CDR3 spans 15 amino acids. CDR1 and CDR2 (germline): SGHDN, FVKESK. J gave up 1 base and V 3 bases, and 4 bases lay outside the gene matches. The CDR3 DNA follows: TGTGCCAGCAGCCACAGACTAGCGGAGTCCTACGAGCAGTACTTC. Translating it yields CASSHRLAESYEQYF.

This clonotype was seen ten or more times. The J gene is TRBJ1-1, the V gene TRBV20-1, with D perhaps matching TRBD1 (6 bases). The V end was cut by 3 bases, the J end by 5 bases, with 16 bases between. Germline CDR1 DFQATT, CDR2 SNEGSKA (reference sequence). This CDR3 is 14 amino acids long. CDR3 amino acids: CSARPGRGRTEAFF. In DNA, the CDR3 is TGCAGTGCTAGGCCGGGCAGGGGAAGGACTGAAGCTTTCTTT.

This chain joins TRBV18 and TRBJ1-4, with 7 bases lining up with TRBD1. The V segment lost 1 base and the J segment 8 bases; nucleotides outside the gene matches: 7. Germline values: CDR1 KGHSH, CDR2 LQKENI. The CDR3 consists of 15 residues. CDR3 bases: TGTGCCAGCTCACCACAGGGACAGTTGGTGGAAAAACTGTTTTTT. Encoded protein: CASSPQGQLVEKLFF.

In its sample, this clonotype was seen many times. The chain couples TRBV12-3 or TRBV12-4 to TRBJ1-1, with 9 bases identical to TRBD1. The V segment lost 4 bases and the J segment 2 bases; nucleotides outside the gene matches: 5. This CDR3 is built from 15 residues. Written as DNA, the CDR3 is TGTGCCAGCAGTTACAGGGGGCCCTTCAACACTGAAGCTTTCTTT. This sequence encodes CASSYRGPFNTEAFF.

The chain recombines TRBV6-1 with TRBJ1-2, with D perhaps matching TRBD1 (5 bases). The germline gives CDR1 MNHNS, CDR2 SASEGT. V gave up 6 bases and J gave up 8 bases, with 19 bases separating them. The CDR3 spans 14 residues. The CDR3 here is CASRQDVGHRGYTF. For the CDR3, the DNA is TGTGCCAGCAGACAAGACGTAGGACATCGCGGCTACACCTTC.